One and the same sample provided the 11 T cell receptor beta chains below, sequenced in a study of vaccination and CD4 T cells after COVID-19. What these receptors recognize is not known. Oncomine TCR Beta short-read sequencing was applied to DNA from cultured CD4+ T cells. One entry per CDR3 protein results from TCRdb running MiXCR on the PCR reads. This table has 3,500 to 4,000 distinct CDR3 sequences, around a fifth appearing once. The sample's treatment: approximately nine-day PBMC culture with coronavirus spike peptide pools or control peptides (ViraFEST assay). Sequenced: CD4+ T cells from blood, cultured in vitro. Receptors originate from a human donor who had recovered from COVID-19.

V is TRBV6-1 and J is TRBJ1-1; D is unresolved. From germline, CDR1 is MNHNS and CDR2 SASEGT. The V end was cut by 6 bases, the J end by 3 bases, with 5 bases between. The CDR3 spans 11 residues. CDR3 nucleotide sequence: TGTGCCAGCAGCAAGTACACTGAAGCTTTCTTT. Its translation: CASSKYTEAFF.

A few counts support this clonotype. V usage is TRBV10-1 and J usage is TRBJ2-1, with D perhaps assigned TRBD1 or TRBD2 (5 bases each). This CDR3 spans 16 amino acids. Trimming left V 5 bases short and J 3 bases short, with 17 bases between. Germline CDR1 is WNHNN and CDR2 is SYGVQD (reference sequence). Here the CDR3 reads CASSPGTQNFYNEQFF. In nucleotides, the CDR3 is TGCGCCAGCAGTCCCGGGACGCAAAATTTCTACAATGAGCAGTTCTTC.

This clonotype is medium-sized. The chain joins TRBV20-1 to TRBJ1-1; no firm D call. V was shortened by 1 base and J by 0 bases, with 6 bases between the two germline ends. The V gene's germline CDR1 is DFQATT and CDR2 SNEGSKA (reference sequence). The CDR3 consists of 13 residues. The CDR3 DNA reads TGCAGTGCTAGAGTCTCAGTGAACACTGAAGCTTTCTTT. It specifies CSARVSVNTEAFF.

This clonotype turned up a few times. V gene TRBV20-1 combines with J gene TRBJ1-1; no clear D gene. In germline, CDR1 is DFQATT, CDR2 SNEGSKA (reference sequence). V was cut by 6 bases and J by 0 bases, with 8 bases left in between. This CDR3 has 12 amino acids. The CDR3 is CSARGLNTEAFF. In nucleotides, the CDR3 is TGCAGTGCCCGAGGGTTGAACACTGAAGCTTTCTTT.

CDR3 sequence: CASRGQGTGNSPLHF. The CDR3 DNA is TGTGCCAGCAGGGGACAGGGGACGGGTAATTCACCCCTCCACTTT. The rearrangement joins TRBV27 to TRBJ1-6; TRBD1 matches at 10 bases. From germline, CDR1 is MNHEY and CDR2 SMNVEV (reference sequence). V was clipped by 6 bases and J by 6 bases; unmatched bases: 5. This CDR3 region has 15 residues.

The V call is TRBV12-3 or TRBV12-4, the J call TRBJ1-2; no reliable D call. Trimming removed 6 bases at V and 7 bases at J, with 15 bases between. The CDR3 consists of 13 residues. CDR3 sequence (DNA): TGTGCCAGCAGCCCGACATGGCTATTTGGCTACACCTTC. Its translation: CASSPTWLFGYTF.

The gene calls are TRBV20-1 and TRBJ2-6; the D is unclear. The V end was cut by 6 bases, the J end by 2 bases, with 8 bases between. The CDR3 spans 13 residues. Germline V gives CDR1 DFQATT, CDR2 SNEGSKA (reference sequence). The DNA of the CDR3 is TGCAGTGCCGTCCGGGCTGGGGCCAACGTCCTGACTTTC. As protein: CSAVRAGANVLTF.

This clonotype showed up just a few times. V and J are TRBV27 and TRBJ1-2, with a tentative D call TRBD1 (6 bases). The CDR3 is 14 amino acids. Trimming stripped 6 bases from V and 4 bases from J, with 15 bases between. The germline gives CDR1 MNHEY, CDR2 SMNVEV (reference sequence). The CDR3 DNA reads TGTGCCAGCAGCCCTAGACAGGAGCCCTATGGCTACACCTTC. Protein sequence: CASSPRQEPYGYTF.

This clonotype was seen more than once but under ten times. This chain links TRBV11-2 with TRBJ2-5; the D gene is possibly TRBD1 (6 bases). Germline assignment: CDR1 SGHAT and CDR2 FQNNGV. The ends were cut back, 4 bases at V and 0 bases at J, with 12 bases in the middle. There are 15 residues in the CDR3. CDR3 bases: TGTGCCAGCAGCTCGCCAGACAGGTACCAAGAGACCCAGTACTTC. The encoded protein is CASSSPDRYQETQYF.

This clonotype turned up a few times. J is TRBJ1-2 and V is TRBV12-3 or TRBV12-4; unclear D gene. The CDR3 length is 13 residues. V was pared by 6 bases and J by 2 bases, with 10 bases between. In nucleotides, the CDR3 is TGTGCCAGCAGAGGACCCGGCAACTATGGCTACACCTTC. Encoded protein: CASRGPGNYGYTF.

The rearrangement joins TRBV3-1 to TRBJ2-7, with TRBD2 matching over 7 bases. This CDR3 has 18 residues. V dropped 0 bases and J dropped 1; count of bases not matched to a gene: 12. The germline V gene encodes CDR1 LGHDT and CDR2 YNNKEL (reference sequence). Here the CDR3 DNA reads TGTGCCAGCAGCCAAGATCGGGGAGGGCTGGCCGTTTCCTACGAGCAGTACTTC. As protein: CASSQDRGGLAVSYEQYF.